These 18 T cell receptor beta chains originate from one sample sequenced in a study of blood T cell repertoires in COVID-19. Data came from immunoSEQ multiplex PCR; TCRdb stores just in-frame clones and leaves some out. The data show 45,000 to 70,000 clones, with approximately 90% seen just once and more than 6% held by the top ten. Sequenced material: peripheral blood. The source is an older woman with COVID-19, enrolled during active disease.

The chain links TRBV29-1 to TRBJ1-2, with no clear D. The CDR3 length is 13 residues. With 1 base removed from V and 4 bases from J, the gap between germline ends came to 10 bases. Germline V lookup: CDR1 SQVTM, CDR2 ANQGSEA. The chain's CDR3 is CSVEADGIYGYTF. In nucleotides, the CDR3 is TGCAGCGTTGAAGCGGACGGGATCTATGGCTACACCTTC. The variable domain in full, completed from reference TRBV29-1 and TRBJ1-2, reads SAVISQKPSRDICQRGTSLTIQCQVDSQVTMMFWYRQQPGQSLTLIATANQGSEATYESGFVIDKFPISRPNLTFSTLTVSNMSPEDSSIYLCSVEADGIYGYTFGSGTRLTVV.

The J gene is TRBJ2-3, the V gene TRBV10-3, with a weak D call TRBD2 (5 bases). Trimming left V 6 bases short and J 0 bases short, with 7 bases between. The CDR3 spans 13 residues. The germline V gene has CDR1 ENHRY and CDR2 SYGVKD. The CDR3 is CAIRGGSTDTQYF. CDR3 coding DNA: TGTGCCATCAGGGGCGGGAGCACAGATACGCAGTATTTT.

CDR3: CASSSWTGGENTIYF. The CDR3 region has the DNA TGCGCCAGCAGCAGTTGGACAGGGGGAGAAAACACCATATATTTT. The chain has TRBV4-1 and TRBJ1-3, with 10 bases fitting TRBD1. There are 15 residues in the CDR3. J gave up 6 bases and V 5 bases, and 7 bases lay outside the gene matches. Germline V gives CDR1 MGHRA, CDR2 YSYEKL.

The V gene is TRBV15, the J gene TRBJ2-2; no firm D call. Trimming took 3 bases from V and 2 from J, leaving 10 bases between them. This CDR3 spans 15 amino acids. The germline V gene encodes CDR1 LNHNV and CDR2 YYDKDF (reference sequence). CDR3 residues: CATSSRIRNTGELFF. The CDR3 coding sequence is TGTGCCACCAGCAGCAGGATTCGTAACACCGGGGAGCTGTTTTTT.

The chain is built from TRBV9 and TRBJ2-1, with 8 bases matching TRBD2. Trimming at V came to 0 bases and at J to 5 bases, leaving 4 bases not matched to a gene. The CDR3 runs 15 residues. Germline assignment: CDR1 SGDLS and CDR2 YYNGEE. DNA of the CDR3: TGTGCCAGCAGCGTAGAAGCGGGAGAGAACAATGAGCAGTTCTTC. It specifies CASSVEAGENNEQFF.

This clone was recorded once. The chain links TRBV4-1 to TRBJ1-5, with 8 bases aligning to TRBD1. The junction had 6 bases not matched to a gene; V was cut back by 4 bases and J by 7 bases. Germline assignment: CDR1 MGHRA and CDR2 YSYEKL. This CDR3 is 14 amino acids long. This CDR3 reads CASSLRQGRQPQHF. In DNA, the CDR3 is TGCGCCAGCAGCCTAAGACAGGGGAGGCAGCCCCAGCATTTT.

This chain uses TRBV7-9 with TRBJ1-4, with D tentatively TRBD1 (5 bases). V was cut by 6 bases and J by 3 bases, with 11 bases left in between. Germline V gives CDR1 SEHNR, CDR2 FQNEAQ (reference sequence). The CDR3 runs to 14 residues. CDR3 sequence reads: CASRRTGSNEKLFF. CDR3 sequence (DNA): TGTGCCAGCAGAAGAACAGGTTCTAATGAAAAACTGTTTTTT.

The chain carries TRBV6-6 and TRBJ1-2, with D possibly being TRBD1 (5 bases). Trimming took 2 bases from V and 7 from J, leaving 14 bases between them. From germline, CDR1 is MNHNY and CDR2 SVGAGI (reference sequence). The length of the CDR3 is 14 residues. The CDR3 protein is CASSYPPAGGGYTF. CDR3 nucleotide sequence: TGTGCCAGCAGTTACCCTCCCGCGGGGGGTGGCTACACCTTC.

The chain recombines TRBV6-1 with TRBJ1-1; D perhaps matches TRBD1 (6 bases). V was clipped by 6 bases and J by 5 bases, with 13 bases between them. Germline values: CDR1 MNHNS, CDR2 SASEGT. The CDR3 totals 13 residues. The CDR3 DNA reads as TGTGCCAGCAGCCCCCACAGGGTTACTGAAGCTTTCTTT. Amino acids: CASSPHRVTEAFF.

V gene TRBV15 combines with J gene TRBJ1-5, with 9 bases lining up with TRBD1. CDR1 and CDR2 (germline): LNHNV, YYDKDF (reference sequence). Trimming at V came to 5 bases and at J to 5 bases, leaving 7 bases not matched to a gene. The CDR3 runs to 15 residues. The CDR3 DNA is TGTGCCACCAGCGGCGCAGGGACAGGGTATCAGCCCCAGCATTTT. It is translated as CATSGAGTGYQPQHF. Full variable domain (remainder filled in from reference TRBV15 and TRBJ1-5): DAMVIQNPRYQVTQFGKPVTLSCSQTLNHNVMYWYQQKSSQAPKLLFHYYDKDFNNEADTPDNFQSRRPNTSFCFLDIRSPGLGDTAMYLCATSGAGTGYQPQHFGDGTRLSIL.

V usage is TRBV28 and J usage is TRBJ1-5; D gene ambiguous. Germline V gene data show CDR1 as MDHEN and CDR2 as SYDVKM. Trimming cost V 1 base and J 3 bases, with 13 bases left between them. This CDR3 has 16 residues. The CDR3 DNA follows: TGTGCCAGCAGTTTATTAGAGCCGCGTCCCAATCAGCCCCAGCATTTT. Protein: CASSLLEPRPNQPQHF.

This clone was seen only once. V and J are TRBV6-5 and TRBJ1-4; TRBD1 might be the D (6 bases). CDR1 MNHEY and CDR2 SVGAGI come from the germline V gene. Trimming stripped 4 bases from V and 4 bases from J, with 10 bases between. CDR3 length equals 14 residues. The CDR3 bases are TGTGCCAGCAGTTTCGGACAGTTTAATGAAAAACTGTTTTTT. Amino acid sequence: CASSFGQFNEKLFF.

DNA for the CDR3: TGCAGCGTCGGAACAGGTGGGCCCCAGCATTTT. This codes for CSVGTGGPQHF. The chain recombines TRBV29-1 with TRBJ1-5, with a tentative D call TRBD1 (5 bases). This CDR3 comprises 11 residues. Germline V CDR1 and CDR2: SQVTM, ANQGSEA. The V end was cut by 6 bases, the J end by 9 bases, with 12 bases between.

This clone has a handful of counts. The CDR3 is CASSAGDTQYF. CDR3 in DNA: TGTGCCAGCAGTGCAGGGGATACGCAGTATTTT. This rearrangement joins TRBV2 to TRBJ2-3; TRBD1 is a possible D gene (5 bases). The CDR3 is made up of 11 amino acids. Germline CDR1 SNHLY, CDR2 FYNNEI. V lost 4 bases to trimming and J lost 6 bases, with 5 bases between them.

V is TRBV30 and J is TRBJ2-7; 10 positions match TRBD1. Germline loops: CDR1 GTSNPN, CDR2 SVGIG (reference sequence). This CDR3 comprises 14 residues. V shed 2 bases, J shed 4 bases, and the junction held 5 bases outside the gene matches. The CDR3 here is CAWSPGQGFYEQYF. The DNA for the CDR3 is TGTGCCTGGAGTCCGGGACAGGGGTTTTACGAGCAGTACTTC.

This sequence joins TRBV11-2 and TRBJ2-1; TRBD2 aligns across 7 bases. Germline loops: CDR1 SGHAT, CDR2 FQNNGV. The V gene end was trimmed by 5 bases and the J gene end by 6 bases; junction bases not matched to a gene: 10. This CDR3 region has 15 residues. CDR3 sequence (DNA): TGTGCCAGCAGCGCCCGGGGGAGGGGAGGCAATGAGCAGTTCTTC. Amino acids: CASSARGRGGNEQFF.

The chain recombines TRBV5-5 with TRBJ2-5; 10 bases fit TRBD1. This CDR3 comprises 16 residues. Germline loops: CDR1 SGHKS, CDR2 YYEKEE (reference sequence). Trimming took 4 bases from V and 5 from J; bases not matched to a gene: 11. The CDR3 region has the DNA TGTGCCAGCAGCCGGAGTATCGACAGGGGGCCGGAGACCCAGTACTTC. The encoded protein is CASSRSIDRGPETQYF.

J is TRBJ2-7 and V is TRBV5-4; maybe TRBD2 (6 bases). This CDR3 has 14 residues. CDR1 and CDR2 from the germline V gene are SGHNT and YYREEE (reference sequence). The V and J ends lost 4 bases and 3 bases respectively, with 14 bases between them. CDR3 protein: CASSPGRRNYEQYF. CDR3 DNA: TGTGCCAGCAGCCCGGGGAGGCGGAACTACGAGCAGTACTTC.